This T cell receptor beta chain was observed in a study of low-dose radiotherapy and immunotherapy resistance in tumors (dated by TCRdb to between 2022 and 2023). Some background on the complete study: In Cohort 1, each fraction delivered 0.5 Gy every 2 weeks, and the prescribed total PTV dose was 6.5 Gy. The trial did not randomize participants into treatment groups. Starting on cycle 1 day 1, patients took 300 mg of aspirin by mouth once daily for four cycles. Eight patients were included in the translational analysis: three from the first dose cohort and the first five from the second dose cohort. Cyclophosphamide 200 mg/m2 was given intravenously every two weeks, one day before each radiation and immunotherapy administration. Nivolumab and ipilimumab were both given intravenously, with nivolumab at a 240 mg flat dose every two weeks and ipilimumab at 1 mg/kg every six weeks. In Cohort 2, 1 Gy per fraction was delivered every two weeks, for a total of 13 Gy over 26 weeks.

The meaning of the sample's time point label: after trial treatment. Taken with the paper, the label for treatment or condition translates to: LDRT plus nivolumab, ipilimumab, low-dose cyclophosphamide and aspirin (RACIN trial). Donors were enrolled in RACIN, a single-arm phase I dose-escalation trial combining nivolumab, ipilimumab, aspirin, low-dose cyclophosphamide and low-dose radiotherapy. Eligible patients had advanced, TIL-negative solid tumors. The sequencer was an Illumina HiSeq 2500. First-strand cDNA was synthesized with Superscript III and a set of TRAV- and TRBV-specific primers, covering both TCRalpha and TCRbeta chains. A roughly 19-cycle PCR with Phusion amplified the TCRs, pairing a constant-region primer with the adapter that was attached to the V primers. The isolated mRNA was amplified using the MessageAmp II aRNA Amplification Kit, with in vitro transcription performed for roughly 16 hours at 37 degrees C. mRNA for TCR sequencing was isolated with the Dynabeads mRNA DIRECT Purification Kit. A second approximately 23-cycle Phusion PCR added indexed Illumina adapters, and products were purified with AMPure XP beads. Under the source paper's analysis protocol: Custom Perl scripts pooled TCR sequences encoding the same protein, removed out-of-frame sequences and computed each clonotype's abundance. Any TCR sequence supported by only a single read was excluded from analysis. The metrics used to describe the repertoires included Shannon entropy, Gini index, clonality, richness, and the frequency of TCRs shared between repertoires. The public reads were quality trimmed at Q25 with fastp and then assembled into clones with MiXCR by TCRdb, keeping productive beta chains. Every CDR3 protein is listed once, alongside the most common genes and DNA of its rows. Here the V and J calls rest on TCRdb's processing, not on the authors' analysis. This sample gives approximately 84,000 distinct CDR3 sequences in total; roughly 17% of them show up just once. Together, the top ten hold approximately 1.5% of the sample.

In this sample, this clonotype turned up many times. The clone's antigen remains unknown. Base qualities are not at hand, and no much larger clone is one base apart. For CDR1 and CDR2, the germline V gene lists SQVTM and ANQGSEA. Between the V and J ends, shortened by 6 bases and 10 bases respectively, the junction contains 21 bases. The CDR3 goes from the cysteine to the phenylalanine over 13 residues. Kept here is only the CDR3 DNA, which spans 39 bases and is read in frame from base 1. The TCR sequence derives from a male donor with prostate cancer. The sequencing here drew on PBMCs, taken after low-dose radiotherapy plus immunotherapy. The sequence joins TRBV29-1 to TRBJ1-1, and possibly TRBD1, on 6 matching bases. CDR3 loop: CSVQEQGTLGAFF. Here is the DNA: TGCAGCGTCCAAGAACAGGGAACACTGGGAGCTTTCTTT.